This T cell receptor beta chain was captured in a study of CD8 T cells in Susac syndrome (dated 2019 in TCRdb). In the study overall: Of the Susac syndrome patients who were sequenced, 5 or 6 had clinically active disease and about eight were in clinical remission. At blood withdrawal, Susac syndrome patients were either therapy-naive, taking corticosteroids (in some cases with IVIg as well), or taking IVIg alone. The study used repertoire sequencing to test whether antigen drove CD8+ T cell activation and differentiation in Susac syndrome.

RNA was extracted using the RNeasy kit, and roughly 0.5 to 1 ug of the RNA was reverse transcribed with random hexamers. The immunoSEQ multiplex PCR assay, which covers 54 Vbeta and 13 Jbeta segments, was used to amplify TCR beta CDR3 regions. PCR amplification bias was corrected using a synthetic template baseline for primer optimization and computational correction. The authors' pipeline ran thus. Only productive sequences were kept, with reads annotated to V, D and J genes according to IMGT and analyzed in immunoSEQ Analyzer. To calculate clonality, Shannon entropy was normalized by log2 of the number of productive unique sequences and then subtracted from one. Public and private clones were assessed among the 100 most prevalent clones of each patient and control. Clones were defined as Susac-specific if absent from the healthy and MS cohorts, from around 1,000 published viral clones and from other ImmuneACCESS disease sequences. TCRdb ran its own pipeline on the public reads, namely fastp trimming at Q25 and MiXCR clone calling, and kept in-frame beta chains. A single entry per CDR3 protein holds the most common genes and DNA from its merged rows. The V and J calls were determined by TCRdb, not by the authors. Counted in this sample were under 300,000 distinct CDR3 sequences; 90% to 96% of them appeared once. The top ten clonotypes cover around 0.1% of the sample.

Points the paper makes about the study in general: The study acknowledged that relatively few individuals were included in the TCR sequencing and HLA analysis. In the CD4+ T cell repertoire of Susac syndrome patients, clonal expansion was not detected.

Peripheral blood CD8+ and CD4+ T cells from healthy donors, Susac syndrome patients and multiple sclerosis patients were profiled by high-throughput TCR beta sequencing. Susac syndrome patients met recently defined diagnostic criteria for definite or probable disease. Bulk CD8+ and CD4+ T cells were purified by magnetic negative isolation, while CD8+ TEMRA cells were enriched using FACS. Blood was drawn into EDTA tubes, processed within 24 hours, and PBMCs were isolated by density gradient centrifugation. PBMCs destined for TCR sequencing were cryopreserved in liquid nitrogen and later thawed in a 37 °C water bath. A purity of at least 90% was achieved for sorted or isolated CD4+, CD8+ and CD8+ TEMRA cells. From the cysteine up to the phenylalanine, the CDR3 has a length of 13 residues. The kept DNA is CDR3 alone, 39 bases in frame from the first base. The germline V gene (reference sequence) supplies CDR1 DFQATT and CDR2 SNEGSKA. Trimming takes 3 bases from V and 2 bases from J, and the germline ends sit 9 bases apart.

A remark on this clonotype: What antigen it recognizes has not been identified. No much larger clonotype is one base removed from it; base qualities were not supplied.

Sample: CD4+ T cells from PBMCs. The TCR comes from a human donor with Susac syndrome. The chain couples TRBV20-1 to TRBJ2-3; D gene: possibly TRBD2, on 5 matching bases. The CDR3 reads CSASRLATDTQYF. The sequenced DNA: TGCAGTGCTAGTCGGCTAGCCACAGATACGCAGTATTTT.